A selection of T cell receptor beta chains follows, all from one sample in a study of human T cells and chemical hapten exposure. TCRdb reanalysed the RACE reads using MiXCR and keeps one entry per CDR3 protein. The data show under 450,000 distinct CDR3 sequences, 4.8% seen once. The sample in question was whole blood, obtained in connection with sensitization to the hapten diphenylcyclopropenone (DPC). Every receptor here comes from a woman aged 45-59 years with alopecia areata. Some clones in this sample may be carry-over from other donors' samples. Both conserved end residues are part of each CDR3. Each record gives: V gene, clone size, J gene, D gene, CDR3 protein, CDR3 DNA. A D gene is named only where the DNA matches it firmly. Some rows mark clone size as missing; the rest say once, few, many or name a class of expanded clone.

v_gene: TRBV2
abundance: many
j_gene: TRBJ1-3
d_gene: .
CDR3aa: CASSERGAGGTGNTIYF
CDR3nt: TGTGCCAGCAGTGAACGTGGCGCTGGGGGGACTGGAAACACCATATATTTT

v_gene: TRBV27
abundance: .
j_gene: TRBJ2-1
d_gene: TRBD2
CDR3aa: CASSLGGLADYNEQFF
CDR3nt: TGTGCCAGCAGTTTAGGGGGACTAGCGGATTACAATGAGCAGTTCTTC

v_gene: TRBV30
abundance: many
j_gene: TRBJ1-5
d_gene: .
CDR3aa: CAWRGREGQPQHF
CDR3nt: TGTGCCTGGAGGGGCAGGGAAGGTCAGCCCCAGCATTTT

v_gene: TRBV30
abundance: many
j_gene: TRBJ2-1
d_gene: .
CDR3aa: CAWSEADEQFF
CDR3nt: TGTGCCTGGAGTGAAGCGGATGAGCAGTTCTTC

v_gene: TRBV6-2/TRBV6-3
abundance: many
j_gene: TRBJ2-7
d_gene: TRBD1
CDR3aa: CASSFRRGQGSSYEQYF
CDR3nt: TGTGCCAGCAGTTTTCGAAGGGGACAGGGGAGCTCCTACGAGCAGTACTTC

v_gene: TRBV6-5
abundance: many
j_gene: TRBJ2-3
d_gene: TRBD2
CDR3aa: CASSYPHFSGTSGVSTDTQYF
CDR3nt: TGTGCCAGCAGTTACCCACACTTCTCCGGGACTAGCGGGGTTAGCACAGATACGCAGTATTTT

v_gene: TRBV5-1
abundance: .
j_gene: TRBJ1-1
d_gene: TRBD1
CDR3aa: CASSRRTGNMNTEAFF
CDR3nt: TGCGCCAGCAGCCGCCGGACAGGTAACATGAACACTGAAGCTTTCTTT

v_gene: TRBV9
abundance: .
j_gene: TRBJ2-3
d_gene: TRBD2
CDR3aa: CASSAPGLAQHTDTQYF
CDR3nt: TGTGCCAGCAGCGCGCCGGGACTAGCACAGCACACAGATACGCAGTATTTT

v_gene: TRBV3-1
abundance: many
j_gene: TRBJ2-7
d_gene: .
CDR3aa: CASSQDPGDFYEQYF
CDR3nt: TGTGCCAGCAGCCAAGATCCGGGGGACTTCTACGAGCAGTACTTC

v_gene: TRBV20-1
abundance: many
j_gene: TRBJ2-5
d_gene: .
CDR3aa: CSARDRDPQETQYF
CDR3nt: TGCAGTGCTCGAGACCGGGACCCCCAAGAGACCCAGTACTTC

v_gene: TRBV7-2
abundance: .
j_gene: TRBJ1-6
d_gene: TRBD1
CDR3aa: CASSLPSGGKNSPLHF
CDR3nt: TGTGCCAGCAGCCTACCTTCAGGGGGCAAGAATTCACCCCTCCACTTT

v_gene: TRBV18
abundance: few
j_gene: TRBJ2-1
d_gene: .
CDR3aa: CASSPRQLKSSYNEQFF
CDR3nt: TGTGCCAGCTCACCACGCCAGCTTAAGAGCTCCTACAATGAGCAGTTCTTC

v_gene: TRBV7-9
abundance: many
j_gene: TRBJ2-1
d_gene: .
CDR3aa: CASSSGQRSSYNEQFF
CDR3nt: TGTGCCAGCAGCTCGGGACAAAGGAGCTCCTACAATGAGCAGTTCTTC

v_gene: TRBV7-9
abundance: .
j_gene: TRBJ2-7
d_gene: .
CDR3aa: CASSSRGELRRYEQYF
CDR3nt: TGTGCCAGCAGCTCAAGGGGCGAGCTGCGCCGCTACGAGCAGTACTTC

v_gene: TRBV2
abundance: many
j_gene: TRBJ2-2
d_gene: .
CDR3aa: CASSENGNTGELFF
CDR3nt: TGTGCCAGCAGTGAGAACGGGAACACCGGGGAGCTGTTTTTT

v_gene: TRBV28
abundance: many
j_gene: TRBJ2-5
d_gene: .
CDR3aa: CASNPTEYQETQYF
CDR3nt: TGTGCCAGCAACCCGACCGAGTACCAAGAGACCCAGTACTTC

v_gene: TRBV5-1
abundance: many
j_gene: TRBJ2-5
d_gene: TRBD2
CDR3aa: CASSPKTSGEANQETQYF
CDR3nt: TGCGCCAGCAGTCCGAAGACTAGCGGAGAGGCCAATCAAGAGACCCAGTACTTC

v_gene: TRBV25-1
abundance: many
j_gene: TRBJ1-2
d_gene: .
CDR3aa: CASSESLRGSAGYTF
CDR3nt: TGTGCCAGCAGTGAATCCTTGCGGGGTAGCGCTGGCTACACCTTC

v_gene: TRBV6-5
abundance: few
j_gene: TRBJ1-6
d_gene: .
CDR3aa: CASSPSEISPLHF
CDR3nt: TGTGCCAGCAGTCCGTCGGAAATTTCACCCCTCCACTTT

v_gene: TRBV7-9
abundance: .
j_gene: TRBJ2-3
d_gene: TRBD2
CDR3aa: CASSFTTGTSGRSDTQYF
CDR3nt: TGTGCCAGCAGCTTCACTACCGGGACTAGCGGGAGGAGCGATACGCAGTATTTT

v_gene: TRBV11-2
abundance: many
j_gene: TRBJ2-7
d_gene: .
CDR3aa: CASSLDTGPVQYF
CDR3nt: TGTGCCAGCAGCTTGGACACGGGGCCTGTGCAGTACTTC

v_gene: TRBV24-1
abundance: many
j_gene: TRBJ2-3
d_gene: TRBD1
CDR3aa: CATGQGATDTQYF
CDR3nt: TGTGCCACGGGACAGGGGGCAACAGATACGCAGTATTTT

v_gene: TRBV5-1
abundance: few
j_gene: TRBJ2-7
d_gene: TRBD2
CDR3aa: CASSLGTSGGFYEQYF
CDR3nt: TGCGCCAGCAGCCTGGGGACTAGCGGGGGGTTCTACGAGCAGTACTTC

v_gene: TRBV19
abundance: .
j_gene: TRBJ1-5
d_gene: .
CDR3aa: CASSMTPTPYQPQHF
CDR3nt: TGTGCCAGTAGTATGACCCCTACACCATATCAGCCCCAGCATTTT